The 13 T cell receptor beta chains below were found in one sample sequenced in a study of T cells in Graves' hyperthyroidism and ophthalmopathy. Amplification targeted TCR beta CDR3 regions from RNA transcripts. Primed by the HTBI set, a first-round RT-PCR was run on the TCR CDR3. TCRdb re-derived calls from the multiplex PCR reads in MiXCR, one entry per CDR3 protein. The sample lists roughly 840,000 distinct CDR3 sequences; 35% to 40% were seen once. Sequenced material: blood. The receptors here all came from a man younger than 35 with Graves' hyperthyroidism.

This clonotype has ten or more counts. V is TRBV5-1 and J is TRBJ1-2; 8 positions match TRBD1. The junction had 6 bases not matched to a gene; V was cut back by 4 bases and J by 7 bases. The germline V gene encodes CDR1 SGHRS and CDR2 YFSETQ. This CDR3 is built from 13 residues. CDR3 DNA sequence: TGCGCCAGCAGCCTGGACAGGGAAGGTGGCTACACCTTC. Residues: CASSLDREGGYTF.

J is TRBJ2-2 and V is TRBV7-9, with a weak D call TRBD1 (5 bases). The germline V and J ends were trimmed by 4 bases and 6 bases, with 15 bases remaining between them. The CDR3 runs to 15 residues. CDR1 is SEHNR, CDR2 FQNEAQ, per germline (reference sequence). The CDR3 DNA follows: TGTGCCAGCAGCTCAGGGAACATAGGGCCCGGGGAGCTGTTTTTT. Its protein product is CASSSGNIGPGELFF.

This clonotype was seen at least ten times. The chain has TRBV29-1 and TRBJ2-5; no reliable D call. Germline assignment: CDR1 SQVTM and CDR2 ANQGSEA. The germline V and J ends were trimmed by 6 bases and 5 bases, with 16 bases remaining between them. CDR3 size: 13 residues. For the CDR3, the DNA is TGCAGCGTCGAAACCCCGGTTATGGAGACCCAGTACTTC. It encodes CSVETPVMETQYF.

V and J are TRBV12-3 or TRBV12-4 and TRBJ2-5, with TRBD1 identical over 9 bases. Germline trimming cut 5 bases from V and 3 bases from J; bases unmatched to any gene: 10. The CDR3 spans 16 residues. Here the CDR3 DNA reads TGTGCCAGCAGTGCCGGGACAGGGAGGTGGAAAGAGACCCAGTACTTC. Translation gives CASSAGTGRWKETQYF.

The chain uses TRBV2 and TRBJ1-6; D may be TRBD1 (6 bases). The germline gives CDR1 SNHLY, CDR2 FYNNEI. Trimming removed 1 base from V and 7 bases from J, with 14 bases in between. The CDR3 covers 16 residues. The CDR3 bases are TGTGCCAGCAGTGAAGTTAGTGGACAGCCAAATTCACCCCTCCACTTT. Its protein is CASSEVSGQPNSPLHF.

As to this clonotype: Possible read error: a much larger clone is one base away. The CDR3 reads CSVKIGNLYHYVQYF. The DNA of the CDR3 is TGCAGCGTTAAGATCGGAAACCTATATCACTACGTGCAGTACTTC. This rearrangement joins TRBV29-1 to TRBJ2-7, with D unclear. Germline CDR1 is SQVTM and CDR2 is ANQGSEA. This CDR3 contains 15 residues.

The chain recombines TRBV6-1 with TRBJ2-5; 9 bases map to TRBD2. Germline trimming cut 0 bases from V and 5 bases from J; bases unmatched to any gene: 16. Germline V CDR1 and CDR2: MNHNS, SASEGT. CDR3 length equals 19 residues. CDR3 nucleotides: TGTGCCAGCAGTGAAGCAAGGGACGGCGCGGGGGGGTTCCGCGAGACCCAGTACTTC. The encoded protein is CASSEARDGAGGFRETQYF.

J is TRBJ2-7 and V is TRBV29-1; D is perhaps TRBD1 (6 bases). Germline CDR1 SQVTM, CDR2 ANQGSEA. Between the trimmed V and J ends, which lost 4 bases and 7 bases, there was a span of 17 bases. This CDR3 is 13 amino acids long. The CDR3 reads CSVVKQGYNEQYF. CDR3 coding DNA: TGCAGCGTTGTAAAACAGGGTTACAATGAGCAGTACTTC.

This chain uses TRBV29-1 with TRBJ1-2; no reliable D call. CDR1 and CDR2 (germline): SQVTM, ANQGSEA. V was pared by 1 base and J by 8 bases, with 5 bases between. There are 10 residues in the CDR3. As DNA, the CDR3 is TGCAGCGTTGAAGTGGGGGGCTACACCTTC. This sequence encodes CSVEVGGYTF.

This clonotype was recorded many times. The chain recombines TRBV10-3 with TRBJ2-7, with 9 bases fitting TRBD2. Germline V lookup: CDR1 ENHRY, CDR2 SYGVKD. V lost 10 bases, J lost 6 bases, and 10 bases stayed unmatched. The CDR3 has 13 residues. In DNA, the CDR3 is TGTGCCACCGCCGGGACTAGCTTGCTCGAGCAGTACTTC. Residues: CATAGTSLLEQYF.

The chain carries TRBV29-1 and TRBJ2-1; TRBD1 matches 7 bases. CDR1 and CDR2 (germline): SQVTM, ANQGSEA. CDR3 size: 15 residues. The ends lost 4 bases at V and 8 bases at J; junction bases unmatched: 14. CDR3 loop: CSVVWGRGTSDEQFF. The DNA for the CDR3 is TGCAGCGTTGTGTGGGGCAGGGGGACCTCGGATGAGCAGTTCTTC.

This clonotype was detected ten times or more. This chain joins TRBV10-3 and TRBJ1-2; D is perhaps TRBD1 (6 bases). With 0 bases removed from V and 4 bases from J, the gap between germline ends came to 9 bases. The CDR3 length is 14 residues. CDR1 and CDR2 (germline): ENHRY, SYGVKD. For the CDR3, the DNA is TGTGCCATCAGTGAGTCGCTGGGGGCCTATGGCTACACCTTC. Translated: CAISESLGAYGYTF.

This clonotype was counted at least ten times. The J gene is TRBJ2-7, the V gene TRBV29-1, with D hard to call. The CDR3 consists of 13 residues. V lost 6 bases and J lost 3, with 15 bases in between. Germline CDR1 SQVTM, CDR2 ANQGSEA. The CDR3 nucleotides are TGCAGCGTGGTAGCCGAGGCGAACTACGAGCAGTACTTC. Translated: CSVVAEANYEQYF.